Following are 9 T cell receptor beta chains from one sample sequenced in a study of OX40 agonist ivuxolimab in advanced cancers. Libraries were prepared by immunoSEQ multiplex PCR; TCRdb keeps only in-frame clonotypes and omits some of them. Of roughly 86,000 clones listed, around nine tenths are singletons. Sequenced material: CD4+ or CD8+ T cells sorted from blood, taken in a trial of the OX40 agonist ivuxolimab. The receptors were sampled from an adult with an advanced solid tumor such as melanoma, head and neck, liver or kidney cancer.

Here the CDR3 reads CASSATKGYEQYF. CDR3 coding DNA: TGTGCCAGTAGCGCAACGAAGGGCTACGAGCAGTACTTC. This rearrangement joins TRBV19 to TRBJ2-7, with D uncertain. The CDR3 has 13 residues. Trimming took 6 bases from V and 3 from J, leaving 12 bases between them. Germline V gene sequence: CDR1 LNHDA, CDR2 SQIVND (reference sequence).

CDR3 nucleotide sequence: TGCGCCAGCAGCCCCCCAGGGGGCTACATTCAGTACTTC. This sequence encodes CASSPPGGYIQYF. This chain links TRBV4-3 with TRBJ2-4, with 8 nucleotides matching TRBD1. The CDR3 has 13 amino acids. Trimming at V came to 4 bases and at J to 8 bases, leaving 4 bases not matched to a gene. The V gene's germline CDR1 is LGHNA and CDR2 YSLEER.

The chain recombines TRBV19 with TRBJ1-1; possibly TRBD1 for D (5 bases). The germline gives CDR1 LNHDA, CDR2 SQIVND (reference sequence). This CDR3 comprises 13 residues. V was clipped by 3 bases and J by 8 bases, with 13 bases between them. In nucleotides, the CDR3 is TGTGCCAGTAGTATTAGCGGCAGGGACGAAGCTTTCTTT. It specifies CASSISGRDEAFF.

The chain uses TRBV19 and TRBJ2-2, with a tentative D call TRBD1 (5 bases). The CDR3 totals 16 residues. Trimming took off 3 bases at V and 8 bases at J, with 19 bases between the two ends. Germline CDR1 LNHDA, CDR2 SQIVND (reference sequence). Written as DNA, the CDR3 is TGTGCCAGTAGTATTATGGGCAGGGCGAATTTGGGGGAGCTGTTTTTT. Protein sequence: CASSIMGRANLGELFF.

This rearrangement joins TRBV29-1 to TRBJ2-5; no definite D call. CDR1 SQVTM and CDR2 ANQGSEA come from the germline V gene. Trimming shortened V by 5 bases and J by 4 bases, and 8 bases separated the two germline ends. The CDR3 runs 11 residues. CDR3 bases: TGCAGCGTTAATGACGGAGAGACCCAGTACTTC. Translated, it gives CSVNDGETQYF.

The rearrangement uses TRBV5-1 and TRBJ2-3; TRBD2 matches 8 bases. V shed 2 bases, J shed 0 bases, and the junction held 2 bases outside the gene matches. Germline assignment: CDR1 SGHRS and CDR2 YFSETQ. This CDR3 is built from 15 residues. The DNA for the CDR3 is TGCGCCAGCAGCTTAGCGGGAGATAGCACAGATACGCAGTATTTT. This translates into CASSLAGDSTDTQYF.

This sequence joins TRBV11-3 and TRBJ1-2; D ambiguous. CDR1 SGHNT and CDR2 YENEEA come from the germline V gene. The CDR3 runs 13 residues. V gave up 0 bases and J gave up 6 bases, with 8 bases separating them. CDR3 sequence reads: CASSLDYSDGYTF. DNA of the CDR3: TGTGCCAGCAGCTTAGATTACTCGGATGGCTACACCTTC.

The chain is built from TRBV29-1 and TRBJ2-1, with D possibly being TRBD1 (5 bases). Germline lookup yields CDR1 SQVTM and CDR2 ANQGSEA. The CDR3 sequence is 15 residues long. V lost 4 bases to trimming and J lost 1 base, with 14 bases between them. The CDR3 loop reads CSVAVAGLSYNEQFF. The CDR3 nucleotides are TGCAGCGTTGCAGTTGCAGGGCTTTCCTACAATGAGCAGTTCTTC.

CDR3 sequence: CASSLGPGGTYNEQFF. In nucleotides, the CDR3 is TGCGCCAGCAGCTTAGGTCCAGGGGGCACCTACAATGAGCAGTTCTTC. The rearrangement uses TRBV5-1 and TRBJ2-1; 8 bases align to TRBD1. Germline-derived CDR1 and CDR2 are SGHRS and YFSETQ. This CDR3 region has 16 residues. Trimming removed 2 bases from V and 2 bases from J; junction bases left unmatched: 6.